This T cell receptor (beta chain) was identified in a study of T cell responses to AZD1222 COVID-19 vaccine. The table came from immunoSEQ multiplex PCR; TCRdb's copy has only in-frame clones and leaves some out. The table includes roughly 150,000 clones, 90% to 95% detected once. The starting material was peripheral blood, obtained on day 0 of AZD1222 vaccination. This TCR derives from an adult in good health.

The CDR3 DNA is TGTGCCAGCGATTCCCCAGGCTACGAGCAGTACTTC. This codes for CASDSPGYEQYF. The chain links TRBV28 to TRBJ2-7; D is unclear. CDR3 length equals 12 residues. Trimming removed 8 bases from V and 3 bases from J, with 11 bases in between. Germline assignment: CDR1 MDHEN and CDR2 SYDVKM.